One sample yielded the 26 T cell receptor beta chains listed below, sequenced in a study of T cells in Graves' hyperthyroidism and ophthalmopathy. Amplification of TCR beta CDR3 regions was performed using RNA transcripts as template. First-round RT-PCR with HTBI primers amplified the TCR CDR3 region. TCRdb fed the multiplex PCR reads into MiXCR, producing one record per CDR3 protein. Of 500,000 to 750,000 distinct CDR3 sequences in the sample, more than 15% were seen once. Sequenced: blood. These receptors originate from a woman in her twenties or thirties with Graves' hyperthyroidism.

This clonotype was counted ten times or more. The CDR3 is CASSYLGDGTGEQYF. CDR3 sequence (DNA): TGTGCCAGCAGTTACTTAGGGGACGGAACGGGAGAGCAGTACTTC. The chain links TRBV6-6 to TRBJ2-7; D tentatively fits TRBD1 or TRBD2 (5 bases each). V was clipped by 1 base and J by 7 bases, with 17 bases between them. CDR1 and CDR2 (germline): MNHNY, SVGAGI (reference sequence). The length of the CDR3 is 15 residues.

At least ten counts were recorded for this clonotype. CDR3 loop: CASSEGQGASEQYF. DNA for the CDR3: TGTGCCAGCAGTGAAGGACAGGGGGCGTCCGAGCAGTACTTC. This chain joins TRBV6-1 and TRBJ2-7, with 10 bases lining up with TRBD1. The junction had 3 bases not matched to a gene; V was cut back by 1 base and J by 6 bases. This CDR3 is 14 amino acids long. Germline V gene sequence: CDR1 MNHNS, CDR2 SASEGT.

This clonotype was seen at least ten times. As DNA, the CDR3 is TGTGCCTGGAGACCAGCTAGCGGAGCCGAGCAGTACTTC. Amino acid sequence: CAWRPASGAEQYF. V is TRBV30 and J is TRBJ2-7; 7 bases align to TRBD2. J was trimmed by 6 bases and V by 3 bases; bases with no gene match: 8. This CDR3 has 13 residues. Germline V lookup: CDR1 GTSNPN, CDR2 SVGIG (reference sequence).

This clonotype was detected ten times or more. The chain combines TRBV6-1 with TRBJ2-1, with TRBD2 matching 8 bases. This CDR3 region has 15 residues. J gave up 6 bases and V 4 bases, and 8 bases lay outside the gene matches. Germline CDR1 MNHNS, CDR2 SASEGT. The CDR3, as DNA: TGTGCCAGCAGTGGTGTAGCGGGATTGAGCAATGAGCAGTTCTTC. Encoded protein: CASSGVAGLSNEQFF.

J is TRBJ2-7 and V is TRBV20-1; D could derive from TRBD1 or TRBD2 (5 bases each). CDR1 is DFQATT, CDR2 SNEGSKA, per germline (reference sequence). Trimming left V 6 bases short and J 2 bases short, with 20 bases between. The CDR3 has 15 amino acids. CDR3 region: CSADWGKGRTYEQYF. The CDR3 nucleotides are TGCAGTGCCGACTGGGGGAAGGGCCGTACCTACGAGCAGTACTTC.

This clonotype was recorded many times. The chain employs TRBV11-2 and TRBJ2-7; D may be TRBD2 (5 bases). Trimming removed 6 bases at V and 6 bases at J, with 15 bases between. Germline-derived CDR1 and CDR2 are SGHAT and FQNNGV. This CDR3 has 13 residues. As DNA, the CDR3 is TGTGCCAGCAGTACAGCACTAGGTAGCGAGCAGTACTTC. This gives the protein CASSTALGSEQYF.

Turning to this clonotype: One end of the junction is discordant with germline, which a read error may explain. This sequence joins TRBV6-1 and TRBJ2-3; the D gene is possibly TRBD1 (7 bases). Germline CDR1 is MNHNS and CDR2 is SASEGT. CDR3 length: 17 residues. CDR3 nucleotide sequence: TGTGCCATCAGTGAAGGGGCAGGGGGGCAGGGCGCAGATACGCAGTATTTT. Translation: CAISEGAGGQGADTQYF.

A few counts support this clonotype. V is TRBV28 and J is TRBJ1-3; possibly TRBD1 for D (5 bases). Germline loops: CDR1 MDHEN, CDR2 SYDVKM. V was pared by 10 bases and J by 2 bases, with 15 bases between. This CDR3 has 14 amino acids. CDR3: CATTSGGAGNTIYF. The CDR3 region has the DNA TGTGCCACCACGTCTGGGGGTGCTGGAAACACCATATATTTT.

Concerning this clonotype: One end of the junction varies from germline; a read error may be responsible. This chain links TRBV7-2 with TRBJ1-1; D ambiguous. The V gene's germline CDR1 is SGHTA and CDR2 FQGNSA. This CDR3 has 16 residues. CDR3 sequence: CASSAYGHVENTEASF. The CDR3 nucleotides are TGTGCCAGCAGCGCTTACGGCCACGTAGAGAACACTGAAGCTTCCTTT. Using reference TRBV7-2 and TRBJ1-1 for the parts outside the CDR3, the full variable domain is GAGVSQSPSNKVTEKGKDVELRCDPISGHTALYWYRQSLGQGLEFLIYFQGNSAPDKSGLPSDRFSAERTGGSVSTLTIQRTQQEDSAVYLCASSAYGHVENTEASFGQGTRLTVV.

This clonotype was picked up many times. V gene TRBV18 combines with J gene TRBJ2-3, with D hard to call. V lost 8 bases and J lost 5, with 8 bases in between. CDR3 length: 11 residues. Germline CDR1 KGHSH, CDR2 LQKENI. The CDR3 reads CASAYKDTQYF. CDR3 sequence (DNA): TGTGCCAGCGCCTACAAAGATACGCAGTATTTT.

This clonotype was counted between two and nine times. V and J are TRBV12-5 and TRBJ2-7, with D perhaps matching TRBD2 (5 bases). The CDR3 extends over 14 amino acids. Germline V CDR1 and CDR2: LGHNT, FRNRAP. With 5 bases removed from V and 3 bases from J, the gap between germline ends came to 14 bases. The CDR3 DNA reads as TGTGCTAGTGGTGAGAGCGGTTCCCTCTACGAGCAGTACTTC. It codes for CASGESGSLYEQYF.

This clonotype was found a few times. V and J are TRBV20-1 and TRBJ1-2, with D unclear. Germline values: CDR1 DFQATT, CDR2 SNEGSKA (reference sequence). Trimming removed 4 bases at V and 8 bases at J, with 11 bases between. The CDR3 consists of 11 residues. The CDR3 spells CSAKVGPGYTF. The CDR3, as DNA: TGCAGTGCTAAGGTTGGGCCCGGCTACACCTTC.

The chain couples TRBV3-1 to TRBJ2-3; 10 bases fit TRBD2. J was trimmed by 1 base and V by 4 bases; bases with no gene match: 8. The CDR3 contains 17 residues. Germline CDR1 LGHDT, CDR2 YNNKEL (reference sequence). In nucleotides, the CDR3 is TGTGCCAGCAGCCTTTGGCTAGCGGGAGTTGGCACAGATACGCAGTATTTT. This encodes CASSLWLAGVGTDTQYF.

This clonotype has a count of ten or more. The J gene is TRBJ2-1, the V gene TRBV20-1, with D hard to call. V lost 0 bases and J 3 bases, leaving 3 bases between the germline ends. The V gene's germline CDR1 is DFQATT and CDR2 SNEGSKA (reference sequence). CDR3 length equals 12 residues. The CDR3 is CSARDVYNEQFF. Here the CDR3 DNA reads TGCAGTGCTAGAGATGTCTACAATGAGCAGTTCTTC.

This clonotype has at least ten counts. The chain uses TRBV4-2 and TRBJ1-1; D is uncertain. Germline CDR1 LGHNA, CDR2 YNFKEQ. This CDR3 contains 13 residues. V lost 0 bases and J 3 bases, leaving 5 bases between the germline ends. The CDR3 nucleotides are TGTGCCAGCAGCCAAGATCGTTACACTGAAGCTTTCTTT. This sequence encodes CASSQDRYTEAFF.

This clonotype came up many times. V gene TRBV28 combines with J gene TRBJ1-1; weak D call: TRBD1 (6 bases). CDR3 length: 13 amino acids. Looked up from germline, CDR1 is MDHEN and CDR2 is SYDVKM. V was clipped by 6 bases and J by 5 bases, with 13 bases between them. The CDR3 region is CASSRGHWTEAFF. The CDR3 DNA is TGTGCCAGCAGCAGGGGACATTGGACTGAAGCTTTCTTT.

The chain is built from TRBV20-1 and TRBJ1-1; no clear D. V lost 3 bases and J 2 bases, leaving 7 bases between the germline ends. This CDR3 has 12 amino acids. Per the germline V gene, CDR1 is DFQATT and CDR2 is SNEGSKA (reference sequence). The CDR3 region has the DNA TGCAGTGCTAGGATAGATAACACTGAAGCTTTCTTT. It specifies CSARIDNTEAFF.

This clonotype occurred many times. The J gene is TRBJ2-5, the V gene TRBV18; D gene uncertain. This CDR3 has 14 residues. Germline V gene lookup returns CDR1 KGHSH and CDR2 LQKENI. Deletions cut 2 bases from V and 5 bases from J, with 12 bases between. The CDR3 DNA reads TGTGCCAGCTCACCAACCAGCGATACTGAGACCCAGTACTTC. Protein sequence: CASSPTSDTETQYF. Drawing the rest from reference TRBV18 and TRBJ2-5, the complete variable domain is NAGVMQNPRHLVRRRGQEARLRCSPMKGHSHVYWYRQLPEEGLKFMVYLQKENIIDESGMPKERFSAEFPKEGPSILRIQQVVRGDSAAYFCASSPTSDTETQYFGPGTRLLVL.

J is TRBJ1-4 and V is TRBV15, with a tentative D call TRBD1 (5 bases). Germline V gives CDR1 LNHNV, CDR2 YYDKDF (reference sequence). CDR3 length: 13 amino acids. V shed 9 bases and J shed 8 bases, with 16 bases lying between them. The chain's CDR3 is CATRGTAGEKLFF. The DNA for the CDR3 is TGTGCCACGCGGGGGACGGCCGGCGAAAAACTGTTTTTT.

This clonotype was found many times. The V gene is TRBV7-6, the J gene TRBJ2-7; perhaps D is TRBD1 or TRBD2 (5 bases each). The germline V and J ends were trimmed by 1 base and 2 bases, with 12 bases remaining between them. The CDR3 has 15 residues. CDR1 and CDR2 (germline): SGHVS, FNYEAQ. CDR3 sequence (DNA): TGTGCCAGCAGCTTAGTGGGGACGGAAACCTACGAGCAGTACTTC. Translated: CASSLVGTETYEQYF.

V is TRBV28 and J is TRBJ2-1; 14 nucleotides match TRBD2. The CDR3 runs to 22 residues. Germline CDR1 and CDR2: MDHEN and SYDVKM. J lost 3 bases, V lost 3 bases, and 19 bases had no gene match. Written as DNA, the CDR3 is TGTGCCAGCAGTTTGTCGTTACCGGGACTAGCGGGAGAGATGCCCGACTACAATGAGCAGTTCTTC. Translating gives CASSLSLPGLAGEMPDYNEQFF.

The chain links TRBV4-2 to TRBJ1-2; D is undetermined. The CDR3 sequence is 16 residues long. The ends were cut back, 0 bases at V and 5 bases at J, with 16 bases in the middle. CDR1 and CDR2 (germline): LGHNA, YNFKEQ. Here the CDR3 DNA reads TGTGCCAGCAGCCAAGACCTCGCGAGGATAGATTATGGCTACACCTTC. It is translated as CASSQDLARIDYGYTF.

This CDR3 is CASSFLGLTHNEQFF. As DNA, the CDR3 is TGTGCCAGCAGTTTCCTGGGGCTGACCCACAATGAGCAGTTCTTC. The V and J genes are TRBV28 and TRBJ2-1; D might be TRBD1 (5 bases). This CDR3 is built from 15 residues. V was pared by 3 bases and J by 5 bases, with 14 bases between. From germline, CDR1 is MDHEN and CDR2 SYDVKM.

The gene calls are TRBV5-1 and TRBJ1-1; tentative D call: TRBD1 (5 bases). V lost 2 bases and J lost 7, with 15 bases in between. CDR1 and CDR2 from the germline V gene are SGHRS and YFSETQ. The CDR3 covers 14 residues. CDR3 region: CASSFGTANYEAFF. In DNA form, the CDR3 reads TGCGCCAGCAGCTTCGGGACGGCGAACTATGAAGCTTTCTTT.

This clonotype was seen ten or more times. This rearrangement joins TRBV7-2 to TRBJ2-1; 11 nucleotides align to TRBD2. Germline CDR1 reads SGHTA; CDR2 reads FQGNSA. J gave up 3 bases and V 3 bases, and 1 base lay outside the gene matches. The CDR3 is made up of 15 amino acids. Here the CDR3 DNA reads TGTGCCAGCAGCTTGACTAGCGGGAACTACAATGAGCAGTTCTTC. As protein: CASSLTSGNYNEQFF.

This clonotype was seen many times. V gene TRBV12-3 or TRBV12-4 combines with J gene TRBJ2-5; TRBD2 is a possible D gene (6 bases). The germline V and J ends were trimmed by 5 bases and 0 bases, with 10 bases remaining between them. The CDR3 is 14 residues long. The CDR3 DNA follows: TGTGCCAGCAGTCCGCGGGAAAACCAAGAGACCCAGTACTTC. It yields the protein CASSPRENQETQYF.